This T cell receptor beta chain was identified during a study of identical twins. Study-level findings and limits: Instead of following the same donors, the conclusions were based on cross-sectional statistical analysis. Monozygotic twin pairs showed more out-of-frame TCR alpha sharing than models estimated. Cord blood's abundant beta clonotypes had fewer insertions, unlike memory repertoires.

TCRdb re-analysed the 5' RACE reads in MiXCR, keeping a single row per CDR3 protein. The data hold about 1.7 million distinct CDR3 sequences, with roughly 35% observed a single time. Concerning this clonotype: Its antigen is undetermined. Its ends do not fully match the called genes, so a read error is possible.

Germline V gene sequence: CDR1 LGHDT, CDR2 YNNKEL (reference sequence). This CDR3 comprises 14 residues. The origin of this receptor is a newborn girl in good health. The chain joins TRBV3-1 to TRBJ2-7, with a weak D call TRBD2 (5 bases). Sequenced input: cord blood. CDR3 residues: CARSQAVGPYEQYF. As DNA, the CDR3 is TGTGCCCGCAGCCAAGCGGTGGGCCCCTACGAGCAGTACTTC.